This TCR beta chain derives from a study of spatial heterogeneity in lung cancer. Each CDR3 protein is one row after TCRdb ran MiXCR on the 5' RACE reads. This table has approximately 40,000 distinct CDR3 sequences, 6.5% to 9.5% appearing once. Stated time point: sample taken at primary tumor resection. Many counts were recorded for this clonotype. This CDR3 has 16 amino acids. The V segment lost 0 bases and the J segment 6 bases; nucleotides outside the gene matches: 8. CDR1 and CDR2 (germline): MNHEY, SMNVEV (reference sequence). The chain is built from TRBV27 and TRBJ1-2; 9 bases are a match to TRBD1. The receptor was isolated from a male donor with early-stage non-small cell lung cancer. The specimen was PBMCs, collected at surgery. The CDR3 spells CASSLSGQGARDGYTF. The CDR3 bases are TGTGCCAGCAGTTTATCGGGACAGGGAGCCCGGGATGGCTACACCTTC.